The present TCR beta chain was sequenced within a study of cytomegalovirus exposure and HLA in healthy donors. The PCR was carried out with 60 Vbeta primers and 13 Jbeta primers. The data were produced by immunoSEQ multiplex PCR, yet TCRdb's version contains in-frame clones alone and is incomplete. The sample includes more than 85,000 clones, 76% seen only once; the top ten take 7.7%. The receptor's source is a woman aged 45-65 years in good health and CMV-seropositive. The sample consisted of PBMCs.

CDR3 sequence reads: CASSQESGTGQYF. The DNA for the CDR3 is TGTGCCAGCAGCCAAGAAAGTGGTACAGGTCAGTACTTC. The V gene is TRBV4-2, the J gene TRBJ2-4; D possibly corresponds to TRBD1 (5 bases). V was trimmed by 0 bases and J by 12 bases, leaving 12 bases between them. CDR1 and CDR2 (germline): LGHNA, YNFKEQ. The CDR3 spans 13 residues.